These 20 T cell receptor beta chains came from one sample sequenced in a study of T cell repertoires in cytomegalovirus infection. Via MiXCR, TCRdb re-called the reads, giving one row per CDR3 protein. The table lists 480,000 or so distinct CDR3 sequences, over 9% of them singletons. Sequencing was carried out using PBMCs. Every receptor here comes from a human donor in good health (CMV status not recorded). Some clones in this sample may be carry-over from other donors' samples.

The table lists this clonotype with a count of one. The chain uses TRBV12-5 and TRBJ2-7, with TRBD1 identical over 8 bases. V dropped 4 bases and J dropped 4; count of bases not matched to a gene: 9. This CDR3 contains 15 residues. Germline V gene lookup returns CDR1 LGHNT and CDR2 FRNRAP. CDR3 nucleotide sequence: TGTGCTAGTGGTTCTGGACAGGGAGCCTCATACGAGCAGTACTTC. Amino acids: CASGSGQGASYEQYF.

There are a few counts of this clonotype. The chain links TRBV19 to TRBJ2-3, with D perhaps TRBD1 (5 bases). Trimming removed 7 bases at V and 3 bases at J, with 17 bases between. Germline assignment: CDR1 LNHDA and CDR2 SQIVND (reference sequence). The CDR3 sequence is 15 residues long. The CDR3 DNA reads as TGTGCCAGTAAACCACAGGAATTGGGAACAGATACGCAGTATTTT. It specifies CASKPQELGTDTQYF.

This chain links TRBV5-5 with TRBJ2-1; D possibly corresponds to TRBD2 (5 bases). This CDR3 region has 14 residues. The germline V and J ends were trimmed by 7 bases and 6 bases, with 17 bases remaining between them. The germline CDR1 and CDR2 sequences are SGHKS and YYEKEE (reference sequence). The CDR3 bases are TGTGCCAGCGTTCCCCCGGGGTACGCCAATGAGCAGTTCTTC. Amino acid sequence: CASVPPGYANEQFF.

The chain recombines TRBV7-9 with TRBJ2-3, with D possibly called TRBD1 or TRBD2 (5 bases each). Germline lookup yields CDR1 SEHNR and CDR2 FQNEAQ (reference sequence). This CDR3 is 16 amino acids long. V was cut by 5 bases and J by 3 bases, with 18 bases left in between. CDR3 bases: TGTGCCAGCAGCACCCCCTCGAGGGGAAAAACAGATACGCAGTATTTT. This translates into CASSTPSRGKTDTQYF.

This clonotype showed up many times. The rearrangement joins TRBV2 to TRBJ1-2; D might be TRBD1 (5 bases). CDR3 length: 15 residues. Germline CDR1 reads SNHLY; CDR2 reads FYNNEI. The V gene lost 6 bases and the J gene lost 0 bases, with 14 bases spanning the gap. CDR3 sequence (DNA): TGTGCCAGCAGAGCCGACAGCTTTTCTAACTATGGCTACACCTTC. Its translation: CASRADSFSNYGYTF.

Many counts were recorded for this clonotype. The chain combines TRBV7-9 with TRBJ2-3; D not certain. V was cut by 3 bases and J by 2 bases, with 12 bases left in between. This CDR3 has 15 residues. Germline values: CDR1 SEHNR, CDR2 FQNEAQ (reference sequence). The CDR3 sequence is CASSFPLGPTDTQYF. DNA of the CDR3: TGTGCCAGCAGCTTCCCCTTAGGCCCCACAGATACGCAGTATTTT.

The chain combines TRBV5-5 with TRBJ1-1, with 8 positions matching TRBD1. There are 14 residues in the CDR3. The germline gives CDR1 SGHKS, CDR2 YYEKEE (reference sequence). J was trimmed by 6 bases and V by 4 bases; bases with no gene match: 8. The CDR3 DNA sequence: TGTGCCAGCAGCCCACAGGGGGTTAACGCTGAAGCTTTCTTT. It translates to CASSPQGVNAEAFF.

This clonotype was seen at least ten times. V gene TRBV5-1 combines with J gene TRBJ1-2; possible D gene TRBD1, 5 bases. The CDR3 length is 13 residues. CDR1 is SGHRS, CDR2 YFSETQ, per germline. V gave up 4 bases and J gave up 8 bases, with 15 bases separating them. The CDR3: CASSPEGRGGYTF. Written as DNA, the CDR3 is TGCGCCAGCAGCCCGGAGGGACGAGGCGGCTACACCTTC.

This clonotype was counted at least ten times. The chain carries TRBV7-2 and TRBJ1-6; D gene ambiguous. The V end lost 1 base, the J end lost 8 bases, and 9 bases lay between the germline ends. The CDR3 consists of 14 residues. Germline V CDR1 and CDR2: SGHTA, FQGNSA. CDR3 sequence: CASSLDRGDSPLHF. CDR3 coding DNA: TGTGCCAGCAGCTTAGACAGAGGAGATTCACCCCTCCACTTT.

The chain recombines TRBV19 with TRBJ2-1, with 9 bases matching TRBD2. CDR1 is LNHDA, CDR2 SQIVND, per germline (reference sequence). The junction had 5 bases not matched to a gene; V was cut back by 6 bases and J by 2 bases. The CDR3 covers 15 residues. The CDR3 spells CASRGAGGTYNEQFF. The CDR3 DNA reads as TGTGCCAGTAGGGGAGCGGGGGGAACCTACAATGAGCAGTTCTTC.

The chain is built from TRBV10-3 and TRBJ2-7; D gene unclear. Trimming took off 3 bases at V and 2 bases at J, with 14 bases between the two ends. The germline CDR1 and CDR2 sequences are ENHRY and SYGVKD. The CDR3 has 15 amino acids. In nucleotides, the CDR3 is TGTGCCATCAGTGAAAGGTCGGGCAGCACCTACGAGCAGTACTTC. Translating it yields CAISERSGSTYEQYF.

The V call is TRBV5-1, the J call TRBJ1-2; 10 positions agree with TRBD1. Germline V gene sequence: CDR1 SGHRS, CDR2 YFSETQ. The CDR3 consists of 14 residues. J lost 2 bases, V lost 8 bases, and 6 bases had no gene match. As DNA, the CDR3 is TGCGCCAGTTGGAGGGGACAGGGGAACTATGGCTACACCTTC. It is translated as CASWRGQGNYGYTF.

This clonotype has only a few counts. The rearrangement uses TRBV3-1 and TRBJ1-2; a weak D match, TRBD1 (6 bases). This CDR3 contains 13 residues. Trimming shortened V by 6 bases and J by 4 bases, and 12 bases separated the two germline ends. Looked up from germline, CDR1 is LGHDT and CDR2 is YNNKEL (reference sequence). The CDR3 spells CASRGTPSYGYTF. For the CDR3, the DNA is TGTGCCAGCAGGGGGACACCAAGCTATGGCTACACCTTC.

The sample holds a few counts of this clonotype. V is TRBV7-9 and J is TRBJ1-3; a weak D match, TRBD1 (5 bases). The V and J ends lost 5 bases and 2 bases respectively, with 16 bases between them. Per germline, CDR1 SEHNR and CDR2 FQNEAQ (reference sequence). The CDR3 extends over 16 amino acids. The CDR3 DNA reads TGTGCCAGCAGCACCCCGGGGCCCAGCGCTGGAAACACCATATATTTT. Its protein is CASSTPGPSAGNTIYF.

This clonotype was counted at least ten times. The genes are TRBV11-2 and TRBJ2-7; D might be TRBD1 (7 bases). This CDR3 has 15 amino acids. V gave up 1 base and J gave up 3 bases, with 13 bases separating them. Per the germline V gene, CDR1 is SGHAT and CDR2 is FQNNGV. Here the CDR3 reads CASSLVAGQSYEQYF. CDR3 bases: TGTGCCAGCAGCTTAGTGGCGGGACAGAGCTACGAGCAGTACTTC. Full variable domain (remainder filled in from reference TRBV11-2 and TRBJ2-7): EAGVAQSPRYKIIEKRQSVAFWCNPISGHATLYWYQQILGQGPKLLIQFQNNGVVDDSQLPKDRFSAERLKGVDSTLKIQPAKLEDSAVYLCASSLVAGQSYEQYFGPGTRLTVT.

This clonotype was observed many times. CDR3 in amino acids: CASSRRDSGNTIYF. Written as DNA, the CDR3 is TGTGCCAGCAGCCGGAGGGACTCTGGAAACACCATATATTTT. The rearrangement uses TRBV27 and TRBJ1-3; D is unclear. V lost 6 bases, J lost 0 bases, and 9 bases lay in between. CDR1 MNHEY and CDR2 SMNVEV come from the germline V gene (reference sequence). The CDR3 length is 14 residues.

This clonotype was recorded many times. The CDR3 protein is CASSLATFGEAFF. The CDR3 DNA follows: TGTGCCAGCAGCTTGGCGACCTTCGGGGAAGCTTTCTTT. The V call is TRBV5-4, the J call TRBJ1-1; no reliable D call. CDR3 size: 13 residues. Germline V lookup: CDR1 SGHNT, CDR2 YYREEE (reference sequence). V gave up 0 bases and J gave up 8 bases, with 11 bases separating them. The whole variable domain, filled in from reference TRBV5-4 and TRBJ1-1, reads ETGVTQSPTHLIKTRGQQVTLRCSSQSGHNTVSWYQQALGQGPQFIFQYYREEENGRGNFPPRFSGLQFPNYSSELNVNALELDDSALYLCASSLATFGEAFFGQGTRLTVV.

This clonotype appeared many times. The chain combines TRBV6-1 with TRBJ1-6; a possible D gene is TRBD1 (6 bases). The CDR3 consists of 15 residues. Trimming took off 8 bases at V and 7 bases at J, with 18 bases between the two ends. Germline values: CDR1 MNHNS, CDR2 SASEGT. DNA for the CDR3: TGTGCCAGCTCAAGGGGGGGGCCCGTCAATTCACCCCTCCACTTT. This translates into CASSRGGPVNSPLHF.

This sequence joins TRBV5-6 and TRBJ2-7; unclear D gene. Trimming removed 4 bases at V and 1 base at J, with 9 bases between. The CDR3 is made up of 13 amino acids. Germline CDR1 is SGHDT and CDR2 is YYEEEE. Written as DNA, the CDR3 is TGTGCCAGCAGCGTGTGGCGGTCCTACGAGCAGTACTTC. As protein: CASSVWRSYEQYF.

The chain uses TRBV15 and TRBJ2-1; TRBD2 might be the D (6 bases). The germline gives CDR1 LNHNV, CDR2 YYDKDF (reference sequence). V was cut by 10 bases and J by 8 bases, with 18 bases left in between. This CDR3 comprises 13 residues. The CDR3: CANWDSPLHEQFF. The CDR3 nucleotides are TGTGCCAATTGGGACTCCCCCCTACATGAGCAGTTCTTC.